What follows is one T cell receptor beta chain and its context. This clone appeared a few times. The specificity of this receptor is unknown. One base away there is no much larger clone; base qualities are not given. Buffy coats from about 22 blood donors served as healthy controls, a group that was 55% female with a median age of about 60 years (range roughly 20-80). Positive magnetic bead selection on an AutoMACS was used to isolate CD4+ and CD8+ cells, with flow cytometry used to check purity. Isolation of peripheral blood mononuclear cells was done through Ficoll-Paque PLUS density gradient separation. DNA was extracted from CD4-enriched, CD8-enriched or PBMC samples with Nucleospin Tissue or Tissue XS kits and quantified with a Qubit 2.0 fluorometer. Counted from cysteine to phenylalanine, this CDR3 has 15 amino acids. Only the CDR3 DNA is retained, 45 bases long and in frame from the first base. Trimming accounts for 4 bases at V and 7 bases at J, while the number of junction bases matched to no gene is 7. CDR1 and CDR2 are drawn from the germline V gene: LGHNA, YSLEER.

This sample was included in a study of somatic mutations in cytotoxic T cells in rheumatoid arthritis (dated by TCRdb to the late 2010s). Background on the whole study: A FACSAria II or Sony SH800 was used to flow-sort some V beta antibody-stained T-cell populations at nearly 100% purity, and TCRB sequencing was also done on sorted V beta1+ cells. Whether expanded CD8+ T-cell clones in untreated, newly diagnosed rheumatoid arthritis carry somatic mutations was the study question, and clonality was characterized with TCRB deep sequencing. The median ages of the patient and control groups were essentially identical. A total of 65 or so rheumatoid arthritis patients and 15 to 25 healthy controls underwent TCRB deep sequencing.

Genomic DNA underwent TCRB CDR3 sequencing using the immunoSEQ assay. As for the authors' bioinformatics: Only productive TCRB rearrangements were included in the analyses. A clone was defined by a unique TCRB CDR3 sequence, and clonality was computed as a productive clonality index based on Shannon entropy. The template counts of each clone relative to the total templates per sample were used to calculate repertoire overlap between two samples. V-gene usage measured by flow cytometry correlated with TCRB sequencing V-gene usage, with a Spearman r of 0.6 to 0.65. The clones in this table, taken by TCRdb from immuneACCESS, are in-frame only. Not every clone is retained; where verified, under half of the shortfall comes from an unresolved V gene, and the cause of the rest is unknown. The DNA was the basis for D and trimming; V, J and clone size are from that table. For this sample the table gives about 10,000 clones, of which around 74% were detected only once. Over 20% of the sample rests with the top ten.

The paper's findings and limits, for the study overall: Viral specificity could not be ruled out by absence from virus-specific databases, and the antigen targets of the expanded CD8+ clones remained unknown. In about an eighth of the 65 patients the largest CD8+ clone exceeded 20% of CD8+ cells, and several identical CD8+ TCRB sequences were shared between blood and synovial fluid. The slight underrepresentation of TRBV07 in patients was not corrected for multiple comparisons. An increase of CD8+ clonality with age was seen in patients (Spearman r ~ 0.46) but not in healthy controls. CD8+ T-cell clonality did not differ significantly between rheumatoid arthritis patients and age-matched healthy controls.

This chain joins TRBV4-3 to TRBJ2-2; 9 bases in between match TRBD1. The specimen was CD8+ T cells sorted from blood. The TCR originated in a man in his fifties in good health. The nucleotide sequence reads as follows: TGCGCCAGCAGCCCCCGACAGGGGGTTGGCGGGGAGCTGTTTTTT. Its translation reads: CASSPRQGVGGELFF.